This T cell receptor beta chain comes out of a study of CD8+ T cells in alopecia areata. Study at large: Using the percentage of affected scalp area, treated patients' severity was scored.

Extracted RNA was reverse transcribed, and the resulting cDNA served as sequencing template. Some clones are missing from TCRdb's copy, which holds only in-frame ones; the method was immunoSEQ multiplex PCR. Found here are around 150,000 clones, under 70% of them singletons; the top ten hold around 0.9%. Documented treatment: oral pan-JAK inhibitor, 5-10 mg twice daily. It was from PBMCs that CD4+ and CD8+ T cells were sorted. Specimen: CD4+ T cells sorted from blood, collected at week 4, from a patient treated with tofacitinib. The clonotype originates from a human donor with alopecia areata.

The CDR3 region is CASSSSGGLSYEQYF. The CDR3, as DNA: TGTGCCAGCAGCTCTAGCGGGGGACTCTCCTACGAGCAGTACTTC. The V and J genes are TRBV7-2 and TRBJ2-7; 10 positions match TRBD2. Losses at the gene ends were 4 bases for V and 0 bases for J; bases not matched to a gene: 3. CDR1 is SGHTA, CDR2 FQGNSA, per germline. The CDR3 spans 15 residues.